These 21 T cell receptor beta chains originate from one sample sequenced in a study of blood T cell repertoires in COVID-19. Assay: immunoSEQ multiplex PCR; the TCRdb copy retains only in-frame clones and omits some. The sample lists roughly 60,000 clones; 75% to 95% were seen once. The sample was peripheral blood. These receptors came from a woman over 75 with active COVID-19.

This rearrangement joins TRBV27 to TRBJ2-7; D remains unclear. Trimming removed 8 bases from V and 1 base from J, with 15 bases in between. Per the germline V gene, CDR1 is MNHEY and CDR2 is SMNVEV (reference sequence). The CDR3 contains 14 residues. The CDR3 region is CASGQSQSSYEQYF. Written as DNA, the CDR3 is TGTGCCAGCGGTCAAAGCCAATCTTCCTACGAGCAGTACTTC.

V is TRBV12-3 or TRBV12-4 and J is TRBJ1-4; D may be TRBD1 (6 bases). V lost 5 bases to trimming and J lost 12 bases, with 13 bases between them. This CDR3 has 12 amino acids. CDR3 amino acids: CASSPGHQELFF. The CDR3 DNA follows: TGTGCCAGCAGTCCGGGACACCAAGAACTGTTTTTT.

The V call is TRBV4-1, the J call TRBJ1-4; D remains unclear. The CDR3 is 16 residues long. The V end was cut by 0 bases, the J end by 0 bases, with 8 bases between. The germline gives CDR1 MGHRA, CDR2 YSYEKL. The CDR3 sequence is CASSQDPQATNEKLFF. CDR3 nucleotide sequence: TGCGCCAGCAGCCAAGATCCGCAGGCAACTAATGAAAAACTGTTTTTT.

This chain connects TRBV4-1 to TRBJ1-1, with a possible D match to TRBD1 (5 bases). Germline loops: CDR1 MGHRA, CDR2 YSYEKL. There are 13 residues in the CDR3. Trimming removed 4 bases from V and 1 base from J, with 7 bases in between. CDR3 sequence: CASSPTENTEAFF. The CDR3 DNA sequence: TGCGCCAGCAGCCCGACAGAGAACACTGAAGCTTTCTTT.

V and J are TRBV7-9 and TRBJ2-7, with D perhaps matching TRBD2 (5 bases). The V gene lost 0 bases and the J gene lost 4 bases, with 13 bases spanning the gap. Germline values: CDR1 SEHNR, CDR2 FQNEAQ (reference sequence). CDR3 length: 15 amino acids. The CDR3 DNA follows: TGTGCCAGCAGCTTAGCGGGGTCTCTAGCTTACGAGCAGTACGTC. Translating it yields CASSLAGSLAYEQYV.

The rearrangement uses TRBV30 and TRBJ1-2, with TRBD1 matching 7 bases. This CDR3 spans 16 amino acids. Per germline, CDR1 GTSNPN and CDR2 SVGIG (reference sequence). Trimming removed 4 bases from V and 3 bases from J; junction bases left unmatched: 14. The CDR3 region has the DNA TGTGCCTGGACCGTCGCAGGGGGATTTAGCGACTATGGCTACACCTTC. It encodes CAWTVAGGFSDYGYTF. Based on the CDR3 plus reference TRBV30 and TRBJ1-2, the full variable domain is SQTIHQWPATLVQPVGSPLSLECTVEGTSNPNLYWYRQAAGRGLQLLFYSVGIGQISSEVPQNLSASRPQDRQFILSSKKLLLSDSGFYLCAWTVAGGFSDYGYTFGSGTRLTVV.

The V and J genes are TRBV29-1 and TRBJ2-1, with 7 bases fitting TRBD1. The J segment lost 1 base and the V segment lost 1 base, leaving 4 bases of the junction unmatched. The CDR3 extends over 15 amino acids. Germline CDR1 is SQVTM and CDR2 is ANQGSEA. In nucleotides, the CDR3 is TGCAGCGTTGAAGGGACAGGCGGATCCTACAATGAGCAGTTCTTC. It specifies CSVEGTGGSYNEQFF.

The chain is built from TRBV19 and TRBJ2-1, with 7 bases aligning to TRBD2. V shed 5 bases, J shed 0 bases, and the junction held 4 bases outside the gene matches. The CDR3 spans 15 residues. Looked up from germline, CDR1 is LNHDA and CDR2 is SQIVND (reference sequence). Here the CDR3 DNA reads TGTGCCAGTAGTCTCGGGACTAACTCCTACAATGAGCAGTTCTTC. Its protein product is CASSLGTNSYNEQFF.

The chain couples TRBV10-3 to TRBJ2-2; tentative D call: TRBD2 (6 bases). The V and J ends lost 4 bases and 0 bases respectively, with 9 bases between them. Germline V gene data show CDR1 as ENHRY and CDR2 as SYGVKD. The CDR3 spans 15 residues. The CDR3 region is CAISAEGSNTGELFF. The CDR3 region has the DNA TGTGCCATCAGTGCGGAGGGTTCGAACACCGGGGAGCTGTTTTTT.

The chain employs TRBV18 and TRBJ2-7; 7 bases align to TRBD1. This CDR3 spans 14 amino acids. Unmatched junction bases numbered 8, after V lost 3 bases and J lost 6 bases. Germline V gene sequence: CDR1 KGHSH, CDR2 LQKENI. CDR3 sequence reads: CASSPAGDSLEQYF. For the CDR3, the DNA is TGTGCCAGCTCACCCGCAGGGGACAGCCTCGAGCAGTACTTC.

The chain has TRBV10-2 and TRBJ2-7; possible D gene TRBD2, 6 bases. The germline V gene has CDR1 WSHSY and CDR2 SAAADI. Trimming removed 2 bases at V and 4 bases at J, with 12 bases between. This CDR3 contains 14 residues. CDR3 coding DNA: TGCGCCAGCAGTGAGGGGGTACTAGCTTACGAGCAGTACGTC. The encoded protein is CASSEGVLAYEQYV.

This sequence joins TRBV5-1 and TRBJ1-5; no firm D call. The CDR3 is 14 residues long. The V end was cut by 0 bases, the J end by 2 bases, with 6 bases between. Germline V gene data show CDR1 as SGHRS and CDR2 as YFSETQ. CDR3 amino acids: CASSLGSGNQPQHF. The CDR3, as DNA: TGCGCCAGCAGCTTGGGATCGGGCAATCAGCCCCAGCATTTT.

The rearrangement links TRBV19 to TRBJ1-1; a weak D match, TRBD1 (6 bases). V was cut by 4 bases and J by 0 bases, with 12 bases left in between. The CDR3 consists of 15 residues. From germline, CDR1 is LNHDA and CDR2 SQIVND (reference sequence). The CDR3 sequence: CASSTNRDMNTEAFF. The CDR3 bases are TGTGCCAGTAGTACGAACAGGGATATGAACACTGAAGCTTTCTTT.

This clone was picked up one time. The chain recombines TRBV7-2 with TRBJ1-3; D ambiguous. V was clipped by 5 bases and J by 0 bases, with 5 bases between them. The germline CDR1 and CDR2 sequences are SGHTA and FQGNSA. There are 13 residues in the CDR3. The CDR3 DNA follows: TGTGCCAGCAGCCCGTCCTCTGGAAACACCATATATTTT. Its translation: CASSPSSGNTIYF.

The V call is TRBV7-2, the J call TRBJ2-1; 9 positions match TRBD1. Losses at the gene ends were 6 bases for V and 7 bases for J; bases not matched to a gene: 10. Germline CDR1 SGHTA, CDR2 FQGNSA. CDR3 size: 15 residues. The CDR3 DNA reads TGTGCCAGCAGTGGGGGGACAGGGAGCCGAAATGAGCAGTTCTTC. Protein: CASSGGTGSRNEQFF. The complete variable domain, with remaining parts taken from reference TRBV7-2 and TRBJ2-1, reads GAGVSQSPSNKVTEKGKDVELRCDPISGHTALYWYRQSLGQGLEFLIYFQGNSAPDKSGLPSDRFSAERTGGSVSTLTIQRTQQEDSAVYLCASSGGTGSRNEQFFGPGTRLTVL.

V gene TRBV2 combines with J gene TRBJ1-4, with no clear D. The germline V and J ends were trimmed by 6 bases and 0 bases, with 11 bases remaining between them. Per the germline V gene, CDR1 is SNHLY and CDR2 is FYNNEI. This CDR3 has 15 residues. The DNA of the CDR3 is TGTGCCAGCAGGTCAGACATTGCAACTAATGAAAAACTGTTTTTT. Residues: CASRSDIATNEKLFF.

The chain recombines TRBV19 with TRBJ1-4; no firm D call. Germline assignment: CDR1 LNHDA and CDR2 SQIVND (reference sequence). The V end lost 7 bases, the J end lost 5 bases, and 17 bases lay between the germline ends. There are 15 residues in the CDR3. In DNA, the CDR3 is TGTGCCAGTACCACCTCGAGAGCCCGAAATGAAAAACTGTTTTTT. Translating gives CASTTSRARNEKLFF.

Remarks on this clone: Other DNA sequences from this sample encode an identical CDR3 as well. The V and J genes are TRBV5-4 and TRBJ2-1; D remains ambiguous. The V gene's germline CDR1 is SGHNT and CDR2 YYREEE (reference sequence). This CDR3 has 12 residues. The V end lost 0 bases, the J end lost 12 bases, and 10 bases lay between the germline ends. The CDR3 region is CASSLGDNVQFF. Here the CDR3 DNA reads TGTGCCAGCAGCTTGGGTGACAACGTGCAGTTCTTC.

The chain has TRBV7-8 and TRBJ2-7; 7 nucleotides align to TRBD1. V shed 0 bases and J 5 bases; nucleotides not matched to a gene: 7. This CDR3 spans 15 amino acids. CDR1 and CDR2 (germline): SGHVS, FQNEAQ. In DNA, the CDR3 is TGTGCCAGCAGCTTAGCGCTGACAGGGAGTAACGAGCAGTACGTC. Translation gives CASSLALTGSNEQYV.

The rearrangement uses TRBV12-1 and TRBJ2-5; the table's D call TRBD2 went unverified against the DNA. TRBV12-1 corresponds to a pseudogene. CDR3 length: 23 residues. CDR3 protein: CASSPRGLAGGPPSNSYQETQYF. For the CDR3, the DNA is TGTGCCAGCAGCCCAAGAGGTCTAGCGGGGGGTCCACCAAGTAATTCGTACCAAGAGACCCAGTACTTC.

This chain links TRBV28 with TRBJ2-3; 7 bases fit TRBD1. The CDR3 length is 16 residues. The V gene's germline CDR1 is MDHEN and CDR2 SYDVKM. Trimming took 6 bases from V and 2 from J; bases not matched to a gene: 11. CDR3 protein: CASRPATGLLTDTQYF. Written as DNA, the CDR3 is TGTGCCAGCAGGCCGGCGACAGGGCTCCTCACAGATACGCAGTATTTT.